Each of the 3 T cell receptor beta chains below was sequenced from the same sample in a study of blood T cell repertoires in COVID-19. Clones were read by immunoSEQ multiplex PCR, and TCRdb kept only the in-frame ones, dropping some. The data contain 250,000 or so clones, 86% of them singletons. Sequencing was performed on peripheral blood. These receptors originate from a man younger than 45 with active or convalescent COVID-19.

This chain joins TRBV19 and TRBJ1-1; D possibly corresponds to TRBD1 (5 bases). Germline CDR1 LNHDA, CDR2 SQIVND (reference sequence). CDR3 size: 14 residues. V lost 7 bases and J 3 bases, leaving 15 bases between the germline ends. This CDR3 is CASISLGGDTEAFF. CDR3 coding DNA: TGTGCCAGTATATCCCTGGGGGGAGACACTGAAGCTTTCTTT.

V is TRBV28 and J is TRBJ1-5, with no clear D. The V and J ends lost 6 bases and 4 bases respectively, with 25 bases between them. The CDR3 has 18 residues. From germline, CDR1 is MDHEN and CDR2 SYDVKM. The CDR3 DNA follows: TGTGCCAGCAGAGCCGTAGTGGGAGGGAGGATACAGAATCAGCCCCAGCATTTT. Protein: CASRAVVGGRIQNQPQHF.

The genes are TRBV13 and TRBJ2-3, with D perhaps TRBD2 (6 bases). V lost 4 bases to trimming and J lost 5 bases, with 16 bases between them. The CDR3 is 15 amino acids. Germline V CDR1 and CDR2: PRHDT, FYEKMQ (reference sequence). The CDR3 loop reads CASSSRDSNRDTQYF. The CDR3 coding sequence is TGTGCCAGCAGCTCCCGGGACTCAAATAGAGATACGCAGTATTTT.